Following are 5 T cell receptor beta chains from one sample sequenced in a study of response to subunit inactivated influenza vaccine. From the RT-PCR reads, TCRdb called clonotypes with MiXCR, one entry per CDR3 protein. The sample consists of around 570,000 distinct CDR3 sequences, approximately 7.1% of them appearing once. Sample: PBMCs from blood, taken 23 to 25 months after vaccination. These receptors all stem from a man between 50 and 75 years old who received an inactivated influenza vaccine.

V and J are TRBV5-5 and TRBJ2-5; 11 positions match TRBD2. CDR1 SGHKS and CDR2 YYEKEE come from the germline V gene (reference sequence). The J segment lost 5 bases and the V segment lost 0 bases, leaving 12 bases of the junction unmatched. The length of the CDR3 is 18 residues. The CDR3 is CASSLASGGPTSHETQYF. As DNA, the CDR3 is TGTGCCAGCAGCTTGGCTAGCGGGGGGCCTACCTCGCACGAGACCCAGTACTTC.

This clonotype has a handful of counts. The chain combines TRBV4-1 with TRBJ1-2; 7 positions agree with TRBD1. Losses at the gene ends were 0 bases for V and 4 bases for J; bases not matched to a gene: 5. Germline lookup yields CDR1 MGHRA and CDR2 YSYEKL. The CDR3 length is 15 residues. In DNA, the CDR3 is TGCGCCAGCAGCCAAGATCCGACAGGGTCCTATGGCTACACCTTC. Translated, it gives CASSQDPTGSYGYTF.

Ten or more counts support this clonotype. This rearrangement joins TRBV2 to TRBJ2-6; D ambiguous. Trimming removed 0 bases from V and 4 bases from J, with 7 bases in between. The CDR3 extends over 15 amino acids. Germline assignment: CDR1 SNHLY and CDR2 FYNNEI. The CDR3 coding sequence is TGTGCCAGCAGTGAAGCCCCTTCGGGGGCCAACGTCCTGACTTTC. It is translated as CASSEAPSGANVLTF.

This clonotype has ten or more counts. The chain joins TRBV5-5 to TRBJ2-2; 7 nucleotides line up with TRBD2. The CDR3 consists of 15 residues. CDR1 SGHKS and CDR2 YYEKEE come from the germline V gene (reference sequence). With 0 bases clipped from V and 6 bases from J, the junction kept 5 bases outside the gene matches. CDR3 amino acids: CASSLVSGRAGELFF. CDR3 DNA: TGTGCCAGCAGCTTGGTTAGCGGGCGGGCCGGGGAGCTGTTTTTT. The full variable domain, its missing parts supplied by reference TRBV5-5 and TRBJ2-2, is DAGVTQSPTHLIKTRGQQVTLRCSPISGHKSVSWYQQVLGQGPQFIFQYYEKEERGRGNFPDRFSARQFPNYSSELNVNALLLGDSALYLCASSLVSGRAGELFFGEGSRLTVL.

V gene TRBV15 combines with J gene TRBJ2-3, with 10 bases aligning to TRBD2. Germline lookup yields CDR1 LNHNV and CDR2 YYDKDF (reference sequence). The CDR3 runs to 17 residues. Germline trimming cut 0 bases from V and 0 bases from J; bases unmatched to any gene: 3. CDR3 in DNA: TGTGCCACCAGCAGAGATCAGACTAGCGGGAGCACAGATACGCAGTATTTT. Its translation is CATSRDQTSGSTDTQYF.